This T cell receptor (beta chain) was captured by sequencing in a study of blood T cells in healthy people across ages (dated by TCRdb to about 2015). With respect to the entire study: In model experiments, roughly one uniquely barcoded TCR beta cDNA molecule per two T cells was captured by template switching. The study analyzed two additional independent replicas of 1 million unique cDNA reads from the same blood draw for two donors, one aged 18 to 30 and one aged 80 or older. Donors were grouped into four age groups: young (average roughly 15 years), middle-aged (less than 40), aged (around 56) and long-lived (around 82). To avoid experimental bias, donors of different ages were spread randomly across the sequencing lanes. The study measured age-related changes in TCR beta repertoire diversity using deep sequencing normalized with unique cDNA molecular identifiers. Overall results and qualifications from the work: Observed TCR beta diversity correlated strongly with the percentage of naive T cells measured by flow cytometry. Observed TCR beta diversity per million T cells fell roughly linearly with age, and a significant reduction was already apparent by age roughly 40. Because donor CMV infection status was unknown, age-related changes in expanded clonotypes were potentially confounded. Compared with the aged group, more naive CD4+ T cells, fewer expanded clones and increased TCR diversity were shown by the long-lived group, suggesting age selection. Conclusive comparison of naive and antigen-experienced compartments was prevented by the profiling of bulk unsorted PBMCs. Estimates of total diversity from one million sequenced T cells were regarded as lower bounds and underestimates.

For CDR1 and CDR2, the germline V gene lists SQVTM and ANQGSEA. The CDR3 goes from the cysteine to the phenylalanine over 11 residues. The kept DNA is CDR3 alone, 33 bases in frame from the first base. Regarding this clonotype: There is no known antigen for this receptor. No base-level quality is on record; no much larger clone is a single base apart.

Systemically healthy Caucasian individuals from Russia, approximately 39 in total and aged roughly 6 to 100 years, were included as donors. Ten milliliters of peripheral blood were drawn from each donor into EDTA-treated Vacutainer tubes. PBMCs were isolated by Ficoll-Paque density-gradient centrifugation, with at least 7 million obtained per sample. Trizol reagent was used to extract total RNA from the PBMCs, yielding at least 5.5 micrograms per sample. For every donor, flow cytometry on a PBMC aliquot measured the percentage of naive CD45RAhigh/CD27high T cells. To prepare the library, 5' RACE was applied. TCRdb names Illumina HiSeq 2500 as the instrument used. A second roughly 6 to 11 cycle PCR used a sample-barcoded 5' primer and a J-beta primer mix. A template-switch 5' adaptor carrying 12 random nucleotides introduced a unique molecular identifier onto each TCR beta cDNA molecule. Each sample yielded at least 2.5 million CDR3-containing paired-end reads. First-strand cDNA synthesis was performed from all RNA using the Mint cDNA synthesis kit, with priming by a TRBC-specific oligonucleotide. Following uracil-DNA glycosylase treatment, all cDNA underwent a first 18-cycle PCR with the universal primers M1SS and BC2_uni_R. The published analysis was carried out like this. For normalization, 1 million high-quality reads, each with a distinct molecular identifier, were randomly selected from each sample. Reads with shared molecular identifiers were discarded instead of being binned into consensus sequences. CDR3 identification, clonotype clustering and error correction used MiTCR with a Q25 quality threshold and the strictest error-elimination algorithm. A nonparametric unseen species model with Euler transformation was used to estimate lower-bound total TCR beta diversity. TCRdb took the public reads, trimmed them with fastp at Q25, ran MiXCR for clone calling and kept in-frame beta chains. Every CDR3 protein is listed once, alongside the most common genes and DNA of its rows. TCRdb, rather than the study authors, made the V and J calls. The sample table records hundreds of thousands of distinct CDR3 sequences; about a third of these occur just once. 15% to 19% of the sample is held by the ten biggest clonotypes.

Material: blood. This receptor was identified in a woman of 80 years or more in good health. Donor details come from another sample of the same person, matched by shared clones. The chain was built from TRBV29-1 and TRBJ2-5; the D gene is unclear. The end of the DNA is better explained by TRBJ2-7, so the J call may be wrong. For the CDR3, the sequence is CSVSVSYEQYF. The sequence in DNA is TGCAGCGTTTCCGTCTCCTACGAGCAGTACTTC.